This TCR beta chain was found in a study of CD8 T cells in ankylosing spondylitis. In its sample, this clonotype was seen many times. Molecular-barcoded quantitative 5'-RACE produced these TCR beta libraries. TCRdb fed the 5' RACE reads into MiXCR, producing one record per CDR3 protein. Among around 130,000 distinct CDR3 sequences, around 7% were seen once, and the ten largest hold 10% to 15%. The origin of this receptor is a male donor with ankylosing spondylitis or in good health (not recorded which). The sample comprised blood, either unsorted or a sorted T cell fraction (not recorded which).

CDR3 loop: CASSFGLFGTYNEQFF. CDR3 DNA sequence: TGTGCCAGCAGCTTCGGATTGTTCGGGACTTACAATGAGCAGTTCTTC. This rearrangement joins TRBV7-8 to TRBJ2-1, with D perhaps TRBD2 (6 bases). CDR1 and CDR2 from the germline V gene are SGHVS and FQNEAQ. The CDR3 runs 16 residues. Trimming took 3 bases from V and 4 from J, leaving 16 bases between them.